Detailed here is one T cell receptor beta chain. This clonotype was seen repeatedly, ten times or more. It has no known antigen specificity. Base quality data are lacking; no much larger clone is found one base away. This sample is part of a study of CD8 T cells in ankylosing spondylitis (dated by TCRdb to 2016 to 2017). For the study in its entirety: The study set out to find disease-linked TCR variants by profiling T cell receptor beta repertoires in ankylosing spondylitis patients and healthy donors. In total, the full study cohort was made up of 85 to 140 healthy donors and 25 ankylosing spondylitis patients. Peripheral blood samples were taken, and synovial fluid was additionally collected from ankylosing spondylitis patients. Points the paper makes about the study in general: A CD8+ phenotype was shown by the disease-linked clones, which were found at relatively low frequencies in peripheral blood. According to the report, matched synovial fluid samples from ankylosing spondylitis patients were significantly enriched for the disease-linked clones. Some motif variants had previously been reported in the synovial fluid and blood of reactive arthritis patients, which suggests shared mechanisms of disease initiation. Blood from ankylosing spondylitis patients appeared to be characterized by a TCR beta motif composed of roughly 8 highly homologous amino acid variants.

V sheds 5 bases and J sheds 2 bases, leaving 10 bases between their ends. The cysteine opens and the phenylalanine closes a CDR3 of 14 amino acids. Only CDR3 DNA remains: 42 bases, in frame from the first base. The data were produced on an Illumina HiSeq 2500. TCR beta libraries were prepared by quantitative 5'-RACE with molecular barcodes. The original pipeline was this. Disease-linked TCR variants were identified with a new computational method built on a probabilistic model of VDJ rearrangement. TCRdb trimmed the raw reads at Q25, called clones with MiXCR and kept productive beta chains. Rows with one shared CDR3 protein collapse into an entry with the most common genes and DNA. These V and J calls originate from TCRdb's pipeline instead of the authors' own analysis. The sample includes 150,000 to 200,000 distinct CDR3 sequences, with 11% observed a single time. The top ten constitute 29% of the sample.

This TCR derives from a male donor with ankylosing spondylitis or in good health (not recorded which). The V and J genes are TRBV12-3 or TRBV12-4 and TRBJ1-3; D gene: possibly TRBD1, on 6 matching bases. The sequenced sample was blood, either unsorted or a sorted T cell fraction (not recorded which). Here the CDR3 is given as CASSPQGTGNTIYF. The DNA sequence follows: TGTGCCAGCAGTCCACAGGGCACTGGAAACACCATATATTTT.